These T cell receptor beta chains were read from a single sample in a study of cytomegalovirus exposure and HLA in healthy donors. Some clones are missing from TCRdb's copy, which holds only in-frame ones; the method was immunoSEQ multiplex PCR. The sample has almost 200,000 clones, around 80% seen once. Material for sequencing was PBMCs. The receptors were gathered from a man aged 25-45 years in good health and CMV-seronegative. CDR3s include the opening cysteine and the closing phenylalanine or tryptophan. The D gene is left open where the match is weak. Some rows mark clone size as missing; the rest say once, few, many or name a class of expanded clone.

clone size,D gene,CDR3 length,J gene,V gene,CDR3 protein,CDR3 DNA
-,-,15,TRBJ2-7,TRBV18,CASSLPGARLDEQYF,TGTGCCAGCTCACTTCCCGGAGCCCGCCTGGACGAGCAGTACTTC
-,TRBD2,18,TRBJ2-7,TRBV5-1,CASSLSHRTSGMSYEQYF,TGCGCCAGCAGCTTGTCACATCGGACTAGCGGGATGAGCTACGAGCAGTACTTC
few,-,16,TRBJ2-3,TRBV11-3,CASSLGGGMGTDTQYF,TGTGCCAGCAGCTTAGGTGGAGGGATGGGCACAGATACGCAGTATTTT
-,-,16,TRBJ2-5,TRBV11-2,CASSLASGAGSETQYF,TGTGCCAGCAGCTTAGCGTCAGGGGCCGGATCGGAGACCCAGTACTTC
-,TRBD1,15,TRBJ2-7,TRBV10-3,CAISDAGTASYEQYF,TGTGCCATCAGTGACGCCGGGACAGCTTCCTACGAGCAGTACTTC
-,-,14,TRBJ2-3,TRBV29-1,CSVEEGARVNTQYF,TGCAGCGTTGAAGAGGGCGCGAGAGTGAATACGCAGTATTTT
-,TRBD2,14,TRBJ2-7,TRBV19,CASSMRPGTSDIVF,TGTGCCAGTAGTATGAGGCCTGGGACTAGCGATATCGTTTTC
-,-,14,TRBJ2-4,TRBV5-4,CASSFGPGSNIQYF,-
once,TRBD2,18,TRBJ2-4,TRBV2,CASSGLAGGPLAKNIQYF,TGTGCCAGCAGTGGACTAGCGGGCGGCCCCTTAGCCAAAAACATTCAGTACTTC
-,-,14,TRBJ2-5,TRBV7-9,CASSSLLERETQYF,TGTGCCAGCAGCTCCCTTCTAGAAAGGGAGACCCAGTACTTC
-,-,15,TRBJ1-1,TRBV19,CATAPGQGVFTEAFF,TGTGCCACTGCCCCGGGCCAGGGCGTTTTCACTGAAGCTTTCTTT
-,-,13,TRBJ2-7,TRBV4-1,CASSQDWEVEQYF,TGCGCCAGCAGCCAAGACTGGGAGGTCGAGCAGTACTTC
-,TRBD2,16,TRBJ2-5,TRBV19,CASSIWLAGVEETQYF,TGTGCCAGTAGTATTTGGCTAGCGGGAGTCGAGGAGACCCAGTACTTC
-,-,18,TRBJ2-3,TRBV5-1,CASSPKAGLSATVDTQYF,TGCGCCAGCAGCCCGAAGGCTGGTCTCAGCGCGACCGTAGATACGCAGTATTTT
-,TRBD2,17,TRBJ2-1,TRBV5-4,CASTRKREGFLSNEQFF,TGTGCCAGCACTAGGAAGCGGGAGGGTTTCCTTTCCAATGAGCAGTTCTTC
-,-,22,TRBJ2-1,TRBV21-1,CASSKEGDGGLAGRNSYNEQFF,TGTGCCAGCAGCAAAGAAGGTGACGGCGGACTAGCGGGAAGGAACTCCTACAATGAGCAGTTCTTC
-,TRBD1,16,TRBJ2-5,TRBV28,CASSFFRDRVGETQYF,TGTGCCAGCAGTTTCTTCCGGGACAGGGTTGGCGAGACCCAGTACTTC
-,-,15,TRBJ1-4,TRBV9,CASSPQATSYEKLFF,TGTGCCAGCAGCCCTCAGGCAACTAGTTATGAAAAACTGTTTTTT
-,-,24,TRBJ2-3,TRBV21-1,CASSKVKFTSSHWGVRNSTDTQYF,TGTGCCAGCAGCAAAGTAAAGTTTACTTCAAGTCATTGGGGCGTCCGAAATAGCACAGATACGCAGTATTTT
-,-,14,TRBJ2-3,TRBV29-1,CSVEGRGSPGTQYF,TGCAGCGTTGAGGGCAGGGGTTCACCTGGTACGCAGTATTTT
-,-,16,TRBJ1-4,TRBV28,CASSDKADRFNEKLFF,TGTGCCAGCAGTGATAAAGCAGACAGATTTAATGAAAAACTGTTTTTT
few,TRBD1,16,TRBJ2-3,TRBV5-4,CASSLGGGGSTDTQYF,TGTGCCAGCAGCTTGGGAGGGGGCGGGAGCACAGATACGCAGTATTTT
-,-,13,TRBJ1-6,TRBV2,CASNRDTDSPLHF,TGTGCCAGCAACCGGGACACCGATTCACCCCTCCACTTT
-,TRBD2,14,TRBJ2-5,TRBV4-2,CASSAGVVRETQYF,TGTGCCAGCTCAGCGGGAGTGGTTAGAGAGACCCAGTACTTC
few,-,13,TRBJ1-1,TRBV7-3,CASSLQENTEAFF,TGTGCCAGCAGCTTACAGGAAAACACTGAAGCTTTCTTT
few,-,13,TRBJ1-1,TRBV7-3,CASSLLRNTEAFF,TGTGCCAGCAGCTTATTGCGGAACACTGAAGCTTTCTTT
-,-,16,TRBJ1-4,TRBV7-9,CASSKRGAGDNEKLFF,TGTGCCAGCAGCAAGCGAGGAGCAGGGGATAATGAAAAACTGTTTTTT
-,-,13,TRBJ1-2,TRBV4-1,CASSHQAPDGYTF,TGCGCCAGCAGCCACCAAGCACCTGATGGCTACACCTTC
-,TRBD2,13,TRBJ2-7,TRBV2,CASILEAGGEQYF,TGTGCCAGCATCTTAGAAGCCGGGGGGGAGCAGTACTTC